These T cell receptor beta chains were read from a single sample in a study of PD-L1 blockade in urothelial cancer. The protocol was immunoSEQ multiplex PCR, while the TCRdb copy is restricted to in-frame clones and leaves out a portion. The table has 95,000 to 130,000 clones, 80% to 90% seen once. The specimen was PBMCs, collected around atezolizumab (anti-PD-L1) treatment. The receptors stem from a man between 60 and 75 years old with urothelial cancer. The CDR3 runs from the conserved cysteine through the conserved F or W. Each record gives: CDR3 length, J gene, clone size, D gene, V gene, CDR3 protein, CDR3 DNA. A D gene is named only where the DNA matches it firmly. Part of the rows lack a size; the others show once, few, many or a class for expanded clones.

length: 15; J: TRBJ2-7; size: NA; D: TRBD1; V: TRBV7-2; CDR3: CASSLAVGQFYEQYF; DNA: TGTGCCAGCAGCTTAGCAGTGGGACAGTTCTACGAGCAGTACTTC
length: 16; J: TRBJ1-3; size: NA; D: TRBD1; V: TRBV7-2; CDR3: CASSSRQGAPGNTIYF; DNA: TGTGCCAGCAGCTCGCGGCAGGGGGCGCCTGGAAACACCATATATTTT
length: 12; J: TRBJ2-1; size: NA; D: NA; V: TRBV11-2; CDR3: CASSLTGIEQFF; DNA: TGTGCCAGCAGCTTAACGGGGATTGAGCAGTTCTTC
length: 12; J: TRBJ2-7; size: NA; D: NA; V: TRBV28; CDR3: CASSFLSYEQYF; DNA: TGTGCCAGCAGTTTCCTCTCCTACGAGCAGTACTTC
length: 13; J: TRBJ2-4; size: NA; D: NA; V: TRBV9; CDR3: CASSFDSKNIQYF; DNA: TGTGCCAGCAGCTTCGACAGTAAAAACATTCAGTACTTC
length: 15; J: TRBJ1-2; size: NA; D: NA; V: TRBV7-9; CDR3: CASSPGSGNGYGYTF; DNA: TGTGCCAGCAGCCCCGGCTCGGGGAACGGCTATGGCTACACCTTC
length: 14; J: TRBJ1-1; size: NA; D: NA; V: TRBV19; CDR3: CASSKHRDNTEAFF; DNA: TGTGCCAGTAGTAAGCACAGAGACAACACTGAAGCTTTCTTT
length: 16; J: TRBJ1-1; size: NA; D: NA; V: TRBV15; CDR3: CATSRGGGRTGTEAFF; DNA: TGTGCCACCAGCAGAGGAGGGGGACGGACGGGCACTGAAGCTTTCTTT
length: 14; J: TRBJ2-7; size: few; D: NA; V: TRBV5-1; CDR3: CASSLLRQDGEQYF; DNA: TGCGCCAGCAGCCTACTTCGACAGGATGGCGAGCAGTACTTC
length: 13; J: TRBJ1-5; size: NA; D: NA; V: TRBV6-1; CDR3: CASSGDFNQPQHF; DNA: TGTGCCAGCAGCGGGGATTTCAATCAGCCCCAGCATTTT
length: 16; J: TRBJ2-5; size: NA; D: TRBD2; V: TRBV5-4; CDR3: CASSLNAGGGGETQYF; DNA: TGTGCCAGCAGCTTGAATGCGGGAGGAGGGGGAGAGACCCAGTACTTC
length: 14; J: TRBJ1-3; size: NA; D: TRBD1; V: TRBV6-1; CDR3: CASRATGDGNTIYF; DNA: TGTGCCAGCAGAGCTACAGGGGACGGAAACACCATATATTTT
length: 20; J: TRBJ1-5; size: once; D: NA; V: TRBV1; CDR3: CTSSQGRRQGIPDSNQPQHF; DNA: TGCACCAGCAGCCAAGGTCGTCGGCAGGGCATACCAGATAGCAATCAGCCCCAGCATTTT
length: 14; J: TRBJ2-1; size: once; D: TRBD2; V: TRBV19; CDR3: CASTGTSSYNEQFF; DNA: TGTGCCAGTACCGGGACTAGCTCCTACAATGAGCAGTTCTTC
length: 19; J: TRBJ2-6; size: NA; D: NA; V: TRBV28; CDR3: CASSLDRQGKPSGANVLTF; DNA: TGTGCCAGCAGTTTAGATCGGCAGGGAAAACCTTCCGGGGCCAACGTCCTGACTTTC
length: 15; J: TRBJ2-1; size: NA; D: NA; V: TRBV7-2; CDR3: CASSSLGLEGGEQFF; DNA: TGTGCCAGCAGCTCCCTTGGTCTGGAGGGCGGGGAGCAGTTCTTC
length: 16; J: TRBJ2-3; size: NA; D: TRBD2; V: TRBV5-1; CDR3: CASRTGTSGPTDTQYF; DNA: TGCGCCAGCAGGACCGGGACTAGCGGGCCCACAGATACGCAGTATTTT
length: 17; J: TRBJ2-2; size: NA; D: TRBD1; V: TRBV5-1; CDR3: CASSSGTGGLYTGELFF; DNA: TGCGCCAGCAGCTCCGGGACAGGGGGCCTGTACACCGGGGAGCTGTTTTTT
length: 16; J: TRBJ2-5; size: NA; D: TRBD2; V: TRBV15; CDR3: CATSRGLAGIQETQYF; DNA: TGTGCCACCAGCAGGGGACTAGCGGGGATCCAAGAGACCCAGTACTTC
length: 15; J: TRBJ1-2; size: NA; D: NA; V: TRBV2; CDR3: CASDPSPGRTYGYTF; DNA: TGTGCCAGCGACCCGAGTCCCGGGAGAACCTATGGCTACACCTTC
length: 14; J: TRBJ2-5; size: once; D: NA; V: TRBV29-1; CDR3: CSVEGAAGQETQYF; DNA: TGCAGCGTTGAAGGCGCGGCCGGCCAAGAGACCCAGTACTTC
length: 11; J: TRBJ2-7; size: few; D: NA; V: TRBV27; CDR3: CASQQGYEQYF; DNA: TGTGCCTCCCAACAGGGTTACGAGCAGTACTTC
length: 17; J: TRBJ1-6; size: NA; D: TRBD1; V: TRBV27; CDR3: CASSSQGDRGNNSPLHF; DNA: TGTGCCAGCAGTTCCCAAGGGGACAGGGGAAATAATTCACCCCTCCACTTT
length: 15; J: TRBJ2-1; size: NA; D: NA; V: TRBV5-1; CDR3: CASSTDKSSYNEQFF; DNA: TGCGCCAGCAGCACGGACAAGAGCTCCTACAATGAGCAGTTCTTC
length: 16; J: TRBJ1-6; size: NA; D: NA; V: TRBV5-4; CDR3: CASSLASVTYNSPLHF; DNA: TGTGCCAGCAGCTTGGCGTCAGTTACCTATAATTCACCCCTCCACTTT
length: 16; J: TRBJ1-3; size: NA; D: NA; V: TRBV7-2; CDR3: CASSLGADLSGNTIYF; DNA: TGTGCCAGCAGCTTAGGGGCAGATCTCTCTGGAAACACCATATATTTT
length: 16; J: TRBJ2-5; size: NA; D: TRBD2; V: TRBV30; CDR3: CAWTPRAGLAGETQYF; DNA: TGTGCCTGGACTCCCAGGGCGGGACTAGCGGGAGAGACCCAGTACTTC
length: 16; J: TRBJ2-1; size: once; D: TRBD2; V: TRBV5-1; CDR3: CASRGAGLAGANEQFF; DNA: TGCGCCAGCAGGGGAGCGGGACTAGCGGGAGCCAATGAGCAGTTCTTC
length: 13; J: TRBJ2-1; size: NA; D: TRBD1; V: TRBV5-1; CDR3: CASRHGQGSEQFF; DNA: TGCGCCAGCAGGCACGGACAGGGTTCAGAGCAGTTCTTC
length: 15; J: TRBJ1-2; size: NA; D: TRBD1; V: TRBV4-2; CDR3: CASSQGTGRDYGYTF; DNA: TGTGCCAGCAGCCAAGGGACAGGGCGGGACTATGGCTACACCTTC
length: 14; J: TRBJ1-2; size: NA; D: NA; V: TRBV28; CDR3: CASSSVGATQGYTF; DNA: TGTGCCAGCAGTTCGGTTGGGGCCACCCAAGGCTACACCTTC
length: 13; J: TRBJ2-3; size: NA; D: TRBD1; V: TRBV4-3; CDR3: CASSQDLQGAQYF; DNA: TGCGCCAGCAGCCAAGATCTGCAGGGGGCGCAGTATTTT
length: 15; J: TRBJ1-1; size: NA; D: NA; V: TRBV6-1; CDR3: CASSDGGNRVTEAFF; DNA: TGTGCCAGCAGTGACGGGGGGAATAGGGTTACTGAAGCTTTCTTT
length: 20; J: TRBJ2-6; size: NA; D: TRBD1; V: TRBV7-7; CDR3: CASSPLTGQGSITGANVLTF; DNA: TGTGCCAGCAGCCCACTCACGGGACAGGGATCAATAACTGGGGCCAACGTCCTGACTTTC
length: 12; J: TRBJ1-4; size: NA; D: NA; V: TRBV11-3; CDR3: CASSRTAEKLFF; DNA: TGTGCCAGCAGCCGGACAGCTGAAAAACTGTTTTTT
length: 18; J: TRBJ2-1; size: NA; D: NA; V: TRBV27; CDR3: CASSLLGSGYVRGDEQFF; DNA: TGTGCCAGCAGTTTACTTGGTAGCGGCTACGTCCGAGGAGATGAGCAGTTCTTC
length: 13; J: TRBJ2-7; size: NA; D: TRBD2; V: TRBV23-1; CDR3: CAIRMAGVNEQYF; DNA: TGCGCCATCCGAATGGCGGGAGTTAACGAGCAGTACTTC
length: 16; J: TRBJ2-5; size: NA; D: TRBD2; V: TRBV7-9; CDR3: CASSYRTSGSGETQYF; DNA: TGTGCCAGCAGCTACCGGACTAGCGGGAGCGGAGAGACCCAGTACTTC
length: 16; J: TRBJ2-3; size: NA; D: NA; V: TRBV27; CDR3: CASSLGGRRGPDTQYF; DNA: TGTGCCAGCAGTTTAGGGGGCCGAAGAGGCCCAGATACGCAGTATTTT
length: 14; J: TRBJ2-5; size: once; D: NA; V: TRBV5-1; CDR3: CASSIPGSQETQYF; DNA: TGCGCCAGCAGCATCCCCGGGAGCCAAGAGACCCAGTACTTC